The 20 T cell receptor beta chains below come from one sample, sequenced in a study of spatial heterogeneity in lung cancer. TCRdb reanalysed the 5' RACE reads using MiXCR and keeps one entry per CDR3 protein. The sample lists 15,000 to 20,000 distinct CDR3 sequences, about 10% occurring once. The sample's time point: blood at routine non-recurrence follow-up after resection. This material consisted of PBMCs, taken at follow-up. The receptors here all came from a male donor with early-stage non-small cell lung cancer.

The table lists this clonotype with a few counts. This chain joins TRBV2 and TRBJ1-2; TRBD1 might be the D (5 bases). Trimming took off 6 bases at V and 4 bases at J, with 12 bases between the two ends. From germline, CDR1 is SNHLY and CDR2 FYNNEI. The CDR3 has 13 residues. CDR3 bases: TGTGCCAGCAGGGAGGGACCTATCTATGGCTACACCTTC. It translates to CASREGPIYGYTF.

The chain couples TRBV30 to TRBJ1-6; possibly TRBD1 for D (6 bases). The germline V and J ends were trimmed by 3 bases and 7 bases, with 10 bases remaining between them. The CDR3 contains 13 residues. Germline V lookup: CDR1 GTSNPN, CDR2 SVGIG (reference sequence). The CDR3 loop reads CAWSLGGNSPLHF. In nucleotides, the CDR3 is TGTGCCTGGAGCCTAGGGGGAAATTCACCCCTCCACTTT.

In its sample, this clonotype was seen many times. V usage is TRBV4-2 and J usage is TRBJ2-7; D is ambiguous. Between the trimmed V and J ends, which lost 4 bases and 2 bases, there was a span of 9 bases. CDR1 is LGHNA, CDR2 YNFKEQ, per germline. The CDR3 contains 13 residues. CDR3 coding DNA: TGTGCCAGCAGCCTCAGTGGGCCCTACGAGCAGTACTTC. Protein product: CASSLSGPYEQYF.

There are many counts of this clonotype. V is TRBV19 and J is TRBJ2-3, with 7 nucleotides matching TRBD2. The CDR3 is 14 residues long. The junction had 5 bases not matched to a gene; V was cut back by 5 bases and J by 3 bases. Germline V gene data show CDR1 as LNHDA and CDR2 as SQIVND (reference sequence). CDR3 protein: CASSLRGGTDTQYF. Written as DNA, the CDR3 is TGTGCCAGTAGTCTCCGGGGAGGGACAGATACGCAGTATTTT.

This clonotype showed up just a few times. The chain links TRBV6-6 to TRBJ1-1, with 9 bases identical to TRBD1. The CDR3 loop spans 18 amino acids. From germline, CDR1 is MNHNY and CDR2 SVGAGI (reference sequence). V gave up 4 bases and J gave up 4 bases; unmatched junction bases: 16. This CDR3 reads CASSSNVPGQGSGTEAFF. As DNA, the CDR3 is TGTGCCAGCAGTTCCAACGTCCCGGGACAGGGATCGGGCACTGAAGCTTTCTTT.

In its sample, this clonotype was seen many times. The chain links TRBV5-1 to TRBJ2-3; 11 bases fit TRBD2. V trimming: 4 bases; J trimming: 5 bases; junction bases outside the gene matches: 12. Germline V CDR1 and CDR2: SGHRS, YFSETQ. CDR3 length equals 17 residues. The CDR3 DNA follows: TGCGCCAGCAGCGCACCGACTAGCGGGAATCCGATAGATACGCAGTATTTT. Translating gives CASSAPTSGNPIDTQYF.

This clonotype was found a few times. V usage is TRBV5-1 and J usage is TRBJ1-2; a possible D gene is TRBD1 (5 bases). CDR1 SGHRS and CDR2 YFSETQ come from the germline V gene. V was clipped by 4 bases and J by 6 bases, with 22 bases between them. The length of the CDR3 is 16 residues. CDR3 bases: TGCGCCAGCAGCCCGACCCTGGGGGGGGACCTTAATGGCTACACCTTC. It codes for CASSPTLGGDLNGYTF. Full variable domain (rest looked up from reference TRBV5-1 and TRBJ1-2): KAGVTQTPRYLIKTRGQQVTLSCSPISGHRSVSWYQQTPGQGLQFLFEYFSETQRNKGNFPGRFSGRQFSNSRSEMNVSTLELGDSALYLCASSPTLGGDLNGYTFGSGTRLTVV.

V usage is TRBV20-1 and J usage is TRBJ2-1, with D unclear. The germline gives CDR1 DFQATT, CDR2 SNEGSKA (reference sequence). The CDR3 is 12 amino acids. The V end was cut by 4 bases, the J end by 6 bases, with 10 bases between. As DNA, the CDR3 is TGCAGTGCTATCAGCCAGAGCAATGAGCAGTTCTTC. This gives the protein CSAISQSNEQFF.

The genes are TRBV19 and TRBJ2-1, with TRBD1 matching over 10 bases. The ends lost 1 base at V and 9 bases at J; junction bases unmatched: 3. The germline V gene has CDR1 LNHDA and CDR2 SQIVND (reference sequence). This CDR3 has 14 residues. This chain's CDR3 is CASSIVGDRGEQFF. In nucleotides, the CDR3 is TGTGCCAGTAGTATAGTGGGGGACAGGGGTGAGCAGTTCTTC.

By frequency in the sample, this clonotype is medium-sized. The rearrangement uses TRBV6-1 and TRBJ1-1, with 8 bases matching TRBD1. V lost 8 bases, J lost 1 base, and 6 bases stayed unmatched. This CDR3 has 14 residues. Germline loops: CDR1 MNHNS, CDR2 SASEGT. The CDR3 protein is CASCRDRQNTEAFF. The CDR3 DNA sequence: TGTGCCAGCTGCCGGGACAGGCAGAACACTGAAGCTTTCTTT.

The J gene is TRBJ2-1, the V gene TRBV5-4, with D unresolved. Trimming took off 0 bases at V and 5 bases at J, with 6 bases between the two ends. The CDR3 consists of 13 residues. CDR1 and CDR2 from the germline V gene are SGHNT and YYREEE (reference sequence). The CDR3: CASSLEGNNEQFF. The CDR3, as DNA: TGTGCCAGCAGCTTGGAAGGAAACAATGAGCAGTTCTTC.

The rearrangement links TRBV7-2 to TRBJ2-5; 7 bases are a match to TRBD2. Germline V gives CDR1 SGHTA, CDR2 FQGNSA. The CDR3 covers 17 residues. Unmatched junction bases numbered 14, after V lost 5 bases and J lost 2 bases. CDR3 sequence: CASSRISGLDPQETQYF. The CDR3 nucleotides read TGTGCCAGCAGCCGTATTAGCGGGTTAGATCCGCAAGAGACCCAGTACTTC.

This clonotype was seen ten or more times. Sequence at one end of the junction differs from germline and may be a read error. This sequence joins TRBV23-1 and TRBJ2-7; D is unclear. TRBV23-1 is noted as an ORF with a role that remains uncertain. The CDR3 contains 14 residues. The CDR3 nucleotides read TGCGCCAGCAGTCCGTCTCTGATCTCCTACGGGCAGTACTTC. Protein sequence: CASSPSLISYGQYF.

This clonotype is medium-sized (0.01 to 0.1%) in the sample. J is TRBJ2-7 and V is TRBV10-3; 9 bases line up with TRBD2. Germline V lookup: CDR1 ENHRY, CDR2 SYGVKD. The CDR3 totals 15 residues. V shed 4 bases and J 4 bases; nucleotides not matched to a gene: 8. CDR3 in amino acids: CAISVALAGRYEQYF. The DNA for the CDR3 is TGTGCCATCAGTGTCGCCCTAGCGGGAAGGTACGAGCAGTACTTC.

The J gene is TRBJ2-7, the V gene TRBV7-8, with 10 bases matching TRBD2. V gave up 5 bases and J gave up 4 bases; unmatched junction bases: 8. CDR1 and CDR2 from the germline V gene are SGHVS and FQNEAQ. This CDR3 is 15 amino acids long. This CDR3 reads CASSLKREGRYEQYF. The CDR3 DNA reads TGTGCCAGCAGCCTAAAGCGGGAGGGCCGGTACGAGCAGTACTTC.

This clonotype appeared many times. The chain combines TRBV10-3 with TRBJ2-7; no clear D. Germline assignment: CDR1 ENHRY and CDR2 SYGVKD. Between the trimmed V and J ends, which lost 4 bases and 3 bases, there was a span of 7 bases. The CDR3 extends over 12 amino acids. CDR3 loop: CAISATGYEQYF. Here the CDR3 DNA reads TGTGCCATCAGTGCCACCGGCTACGAGCAGTACTTC.

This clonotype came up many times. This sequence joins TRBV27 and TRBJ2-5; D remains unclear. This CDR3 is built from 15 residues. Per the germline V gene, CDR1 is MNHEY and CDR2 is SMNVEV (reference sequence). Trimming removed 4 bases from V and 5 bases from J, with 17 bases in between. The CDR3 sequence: CASSSTHPPRETQYF. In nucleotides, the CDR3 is TGTGCCAGCAGTTCCACCCATCCACCGAGGGAGACCCAGTACTTC.

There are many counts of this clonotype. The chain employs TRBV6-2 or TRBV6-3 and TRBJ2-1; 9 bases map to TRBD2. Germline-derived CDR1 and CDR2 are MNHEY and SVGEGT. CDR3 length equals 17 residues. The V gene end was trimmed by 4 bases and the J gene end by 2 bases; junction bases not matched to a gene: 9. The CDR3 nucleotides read TGTGCCAGCAGTTTAATGGGTGCGGGGGGGCCCTACAATGAGCAGTTCTTC. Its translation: CASSLMGAGGPYNEQFF.

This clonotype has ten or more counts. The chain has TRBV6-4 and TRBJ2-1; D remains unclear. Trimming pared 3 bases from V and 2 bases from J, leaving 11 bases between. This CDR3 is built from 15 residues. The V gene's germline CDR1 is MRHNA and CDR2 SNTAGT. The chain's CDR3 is CASSEVPDPYNEQFF. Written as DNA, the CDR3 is TGTGCCAGCAGTGAGGTGCCGGATCCCTACAATGAGCAGTTCTTC.

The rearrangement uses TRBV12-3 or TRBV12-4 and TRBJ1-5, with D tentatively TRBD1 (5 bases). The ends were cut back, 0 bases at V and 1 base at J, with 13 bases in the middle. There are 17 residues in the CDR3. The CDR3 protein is CASSLAPGRRSNQPQHF. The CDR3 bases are TGTGCCAGCAGTTTAGCTCCGGGACGCCGCAGCAATCAGCCCCAGCATTTT.